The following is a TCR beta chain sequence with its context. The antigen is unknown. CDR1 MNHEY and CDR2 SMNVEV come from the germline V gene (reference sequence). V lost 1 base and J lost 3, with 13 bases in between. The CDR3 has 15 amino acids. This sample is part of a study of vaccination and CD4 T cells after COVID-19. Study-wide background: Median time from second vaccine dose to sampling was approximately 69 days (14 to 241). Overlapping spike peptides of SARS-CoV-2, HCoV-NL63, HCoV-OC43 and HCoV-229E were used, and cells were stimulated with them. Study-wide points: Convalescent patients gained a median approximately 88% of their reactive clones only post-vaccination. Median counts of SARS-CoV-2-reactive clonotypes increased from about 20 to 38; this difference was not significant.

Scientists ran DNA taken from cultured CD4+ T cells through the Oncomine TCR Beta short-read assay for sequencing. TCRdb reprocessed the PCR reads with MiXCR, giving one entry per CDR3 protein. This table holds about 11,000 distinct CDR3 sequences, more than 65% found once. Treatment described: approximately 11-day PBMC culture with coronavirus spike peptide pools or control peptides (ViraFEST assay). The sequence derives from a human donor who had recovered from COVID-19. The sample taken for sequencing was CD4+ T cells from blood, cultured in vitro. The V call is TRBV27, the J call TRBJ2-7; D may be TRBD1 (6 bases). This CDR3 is CASSLLPDSSYEQYF. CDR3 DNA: TGTGCCAGCAGTTTATTACCGGACAGCAGCTACGAGCAGTACTTC.